This passage covers 25 T cell receptor beta chains from one sample sequenced in a study of cytomegalovirus exposure and HLA in healthy donors (dated by TCRdb to 2015 to 2018). Libraries were built with the immunoSEQ multiplex PCR assay. For the multiplex PCR, a mixture combining 60 forward primers for TCR Vbeta segments and 13 reverse primers for TCR Jbeta segments was used. What TCRdb holds here is the immuneACCESS table cut down to in-frame rearrangements. Part of the clones is not present; checked against another copy, under half of the missing clones reflect an unresolved V gene, and the others are unexplained. This sample comprises some 150,000 clones, 65% to 75% of them detected only once. The ten largest make up 2% to 2.5% of the sample. Sequencing was performed on PBMCs. The receptor set was obtained from a human donor in good health.

This clone was seen more than once but under ten times. The V call is TRBV19, the J call TRBJ1-2; TRBD1 aligns across 12 bases. This CDR3 comprises 13 residues. The J segment lost 7 bases and the V segment lost 10 bases, leaving 7 bases of the junction unmatched. The germline V gene encodes CDR1 LNHDA and CDR2 SQIVND (reference sequence). This CDR3 is CATRGTGGIGYTF. The CDR3 nucleotides are TGTGCCACCCGAGGGACAGGGGGCATTGGCTACACCTTC.

The chain has TRBV25-1 and TRBJ2-2; a weak D match, TRBD1 (5 bases). Germline values: CDR1 MGHDK, CDR2 SYGVNS. The CDR3 is made up of 15 amino acids. With 1 base removed from V and 0 bases from J, the gap between germline ends came to 6 bases. The CDR3 DNA reads as TGTGCCAGCAGTGAATTGACAGCGAACACCGGGGAGCTGTTTTTT. It codes for CASSELTANTGELFF.

The rearrangement joins TRBV5-1 to TRBJ2-5; the D is unclear. Trimming took 0 bases from V and 2 from J, leaving 14 bases between them. CDR1 SGHRS and CDR2 YFSETQ come from the germline V gene. CDR3 length: 16 residues. The chain's CDR3 is CASSLGLEQSQETQYF. The CDR3 nucleotides are TGCGCCAGCAGCTTGGGCCTGGAACAGAGTCAAGAGACCCAGTACTTC.

This clone was picked up one time. The chain joins TRBV6-5 to TRBJ1-1; weak D call: TRBD1 (5 bases). The V and J ends lost 2 bases and 4 bases respectively, with 14 bases between them. Germline V lookup: CDR1 MNHEY, CDR2 SVGAGI. The CDR3 runs 15 residues. DNA for the CDR3: TGTGCCAGCAGTTACGGACTCGGGGGATCCACTGAAGCTTTCTTT. Translation gives CASSYGLGGSTEAFF.

This sequence joins TRBV2 and TRBJ1-5; D unclear. Trimming pared 8 bases from V and 3 bases from J, leaving 11 bases between. Germline assignment: CDR1 SNHLY and CDR2 FYNNEI. This CDR3 comprises 13 residues. The CDR3 protein is CASEGGYNQPQHF. As DNA, the CDR3 is TGTGCCAGCGAGGGAGGGTACAATCAGCCCCAGCATTTT.

The V and J genes are TRBV27 and TRBJ1-1; 7 nucleotides align to TRBD1. Germline-derived CDR1 and CDR2 are MNHEY and SMNVEV (reference sequence). CDR3 length: 13 residues. Trimming removed 2 bases from V and 6 bases from J; junction bases left unmatched: 3. Here the CDR3 DNA reads TGTGCCAGCAGTTTAAGACAGGGTGCTGAAGCTTTCTTT. Translation gives CASSLRQGAEAFF.

In the case of this clone: At the DNA level, this CDR3 is encoded by other sequences in the same sample as well. The chain uses TRBV13 and TRBJ1-2; 10 nucleotides agree with TRBD1. The germline gives CDR1 PRHDT, CDR2 FYEKMQ (reference sequence). V lost 3 bases and J lost 4; bases outside the gene matches: 5. This CDR3 is 15 amino acids long. The chain's CDR3 is CASSLGQGQGYGYTF. The CDR3 region has the DNA TGTGCCAGCAGCTTGGGACAGGGGCAGGGCTATGGCTACACCTTC.

The chain couples TRBV2 to TRBJ2-2; a possible D gene is TRBD1 (5 bases). The CDR3 runs 13 residues. Trimming left V 5 bases short and J 6 bases short, with 10 bases between. Looked up from germline, CDR1 is SNHLY and CDR2 is FYNNEI. The CDR3 sequence is CASSRQLAGELFF. The DNA of the CDR3 is TGTGCCAGCAGTCGACAGCTAGCCGGGGAGCTGTTTTTT.

The V call is TRBV5-1, the J call TRBJ2-5; 10 positions match TRBD1. V was pared by 4 bases and J by 4 bases, with 7 bases of the junction left unmatched. Germline values: CDR1 SGHRS, CDR2 YFSETQ. The CDR3 runs 15 residues. CDR3 in DNA: TGCGCCAGCAGCCCCGGGACAGGGGATCGAGAGACCCAGTACTTC. Translating gives CASSPGTGDRETQYF.

This clone showed up many times. The chain has TRBV29-1 and TRBJ2-1, with D hard to call. This CDR3 has 13 residues. Germline V gives CDR1 SQVTM, CDR2 ANQGSEA. The ends were cut back, 0 bases at V and 3 bases at J, with 6 bases in the middle. The CDR3 protein is CSVEDSDYNEQFF. CDR3 coding DNA: TGCAGCGTTGAAGACAGCGACTACAATGAGCAGTTCTTC.

The chain links TRBV21-1 to TRBJ1-2; the table's D gene call, TRBD1, was not cross checked with the DNA. TRBV21-1 is a recognized pseudogene. The CDR3 covers 16 residues. The DNA for the CDR3 is TGTGCCAGCAGCACCGGAGGGGGCCCAGCGTCGTATGGCTACACCTTC. It is translated as CASSTGGGPASYGYTF.

This clone was counted a few times. This chain uses TRBV13 with TRBJ2-1; 7 nucleotides align to TRBD2. Trimming cost V 4 bases and J 6 bases; bases outside gene matches: 15. The CDR3 spans 17 residues. Looked up from germline, CDR1 is PRHDT and CDR2 is FYEKMQ (reference sequence). The CDR3, as DNA: TGTGCCAGCAGCTCCGCCTTGCCGGCGGGGGTCCTCAATGAGCAGTTCTTC. Protein product: CASSSALPAGVLNEQFF.

CDR3 sequence: CASSQDEGPYGYTF. The CDR3 DNA reads as TGCGCCAGCAGCCAAGATGAGGGTCCTTATGGCTACACCTTC. V usage is TRBV4-1 and J usage is TRBJ1-2; unclear D gene. Per the germline V gene, CDR1 is MGHRA and CDR2 is YSYEKL. CDR3 length equals 14 residues. Trimming took off 0 bases at V and 5 bases at J, with 10 bases between the two ends.

This clone is a singleton in its sample. The genes are TRBV2 and TRBJ2-5; tentative D call: TRBD1 (6 bases). The V and J ends lost 1 base and 5 bases respectively, with 8 bases between them. This CDR3 spans 13 amino acids. CDR1 SNHLY and CDR2 FYNNEI come from the germline V gene. The CDR3 DNA is TGTGCCAGCAGTGAAGGCAGGGGTGAGACCCAGTACTTC. Translation gives CASSEGRGETQYF.

The sample holds a few counts of this clone. The J gene is TRBJ2-5, the V gene TRBV19; TRBD1 might be the D (6 bases). The CDR3 sequence is 16 residues long. Trimming took 5 bases from V and 1 from J, leaving 17 bases between them. Germline V lookup: CDR1 LNHDA, CDR2 SQIVND (reference sequence). The CDR3 is CASSGNTGHLQETQYF. The CDR3 DNA follows: TGTGCCAGTAGTGGCAACACGGGACACCTCCAAGAGACCCAGTACTTC. The full variable domain, its missing parts supplied by reference TRBV19 and TRBJ2-5, is DGGITQSPKYLFRKEGQNVTLSCEQNLNHDAMYWYRQDPGQGLRLIYYSQIVNDFQKGDIAEGYSVSREKKESFPLTVTSAQKNPTAFYLCASSGNTGHLQETQYFGPGTRLLVL.

This clone has a single count. The rearrangement joins TRBV10-1 to TRBJ1-1; 7 bases are a match to TRBD1. J was trimmed by 11 bases and V by 0 bases; bases with no gene match: 3. This CDR3 is 12 amino acids long. The germline CDR1 and CDR2 sequences are WNHNN and SYGVQD (reference sequence). The CDR3 DNA reads TGCGCCAGCAGTGAGTCGAGCAGGGGGGCTTTCTTT. Its protein is CASSESSRGAFF.

The chain recombines TRBV27 with TRBJ2-2; 7 positions agree with TRBD1. The CDR3 has 13 amino acids. Germline lookup yields CDR1 MNHEY and CDR2 SMNVEV (reference sequence). CDR3 in amino acids: CAIKGGVNGELFF. CDR3 nucleotide sequence: TGTGCAATTAAAGGGGGCGTGAACGGGGAGCTGTTTTTT.

Notes on this clone: A junction boundary mismatches the germline segment, possibly from a read error. This sequence joins TRBV7-9 and TRBJ1-5; TRBD1 is a possible D gene (6 bases). Germline CDR1 reads SEHNR; CDR2 reads FQNEAQ (reference sequence). There are 12 residues in the CDR3. CDR3 sequence: CSSSTGHQPQHF. In nucleotides, the CDR3 is TGTTCCAGCAGCACAGGGCATCAGCCCCAGCATTTT. The complete variable domain, with remaining parts taken from reference TRBV7-9 and TRBJ1-5, reads DTGVSQNPRHKITKRGQNVTFRCDPISEHNRLYWYRQTLGQGPEFLTYFQNEAQLEKSRLLSDRFSAERPKGSFSTLEIQRTEQGDSAMYLCSSSTGHQPQHFGDGTRLSIL.

In its sample, this clone was seen once. The rearrangement uses TRBV7-9 and TRBJ2-1; 9 nucleotides align to TRBD2. This CDR3 has 18 residues. Germline CDR1 and CDR2: SEHNR and FQNEAQ (reference sequence). V trimming: 1 base; J trimming: 4 bases; junction bases outside the gene matches: 11. The CDR3 here is CASSLGSSGVLQYNEQFF. CDR3 nucleotide sequence: TGTGCCAGCAGCTTAGGGTCTAGCGGGGTCCTCCAATACAATGAGCAGTTCTTC.

The table lists this clone with a few counts. The chain uses TRBV6-5 and TRBJ2-7; TRBD1 might be the D (5 bases). Per the germline V gene, CDR1 is MNHEY and CDR2 is SVGAGI. V gave up 6 bases and J gave up 3 bases, with 9 bases separating them. The CDR3 sequence is 12 residues long. The CDR3 region is CASSKDNYEQYF. As DNA, the CDR3 is TGTGCCAGCAGCAAGGACAACTACGAGCAGTACTTC.

The rearrangement links TRBV4-1 to TRBJ2-7; D might be TRBD1 (6 bases). The CDR3 extends over 15 amino acids. The ends were cut back, 1 base at V and 1 base at J, with 11 bases in the middle. Germline CDR1 and CDR2: MGHRA and YSYEKL. This chain's CDR3 is CASSQAGTGSYEQYF. CDR3 bases: TGCGCCAGCAGCCAAGCAGGCACAGGGTCCTACGAGCAGTACTTC.

The J gene is TRBJ1-5, the V gene TRBV19, with D unresolved. V lost 6 bases, J lost 0 bases, and 3 bases lay in between. This CDR3 comprises 12 residues. Germline lookup yields CDR1 LNHDA and CDR2 SQIVND (reference sequence). The CDR3 sequence: CASSHSNQPQHF. The CDR3 DNA reads TGTGCCAGTAGCCATAGCAATCAGCCCCAGCATTTT.

CDR3 loop: CASSVGGTGSFSYEQYF. CDR3 nucleotides: TGTGCCAGCAGCGTAGGGGGGACAGGCTCCTTCTCCTACGAGCAGTACTTC. This chain joins TRBV9 and TRBJ2-7, with TRBD1 identical over 8 bases. Trimming cost V 0 bases and J 0 bases; bases outside gene matches: 8. This CDR3 has 17 amino acids. Germline CDR1 reads SGDLS; CDR2 reads YYNGEE.

The genes are TRBV27 and TRBJ1-1; possibly TRBD1 for D (6 bases). Trimming left V 2 bases short and J 0 bases short, with 10 bases between. In germline, CDR1 is MNHEY, CDR2 SMNVEV (reference sequence). The CDR3 is 15 amino acids. The CDR3 loop is CASSLQGRMNTEAFF. For the CDR3, the DNA is TGTGCCAGCAGTTTACAGGGGCGAATGAACACTGAAGCTTTCTTT.

The chain links TRBV19 to TRBJ1-1; the D is unclear. Trimming took 3 bases from V and 4 from J, leaving 12 bases between them. The CDR3 is 14 residues long. Germline lookup yields CDR1 LNHDA and CDR2 SQIVND (reference sequence). The CDR3 nucleotides are TGTGCCAGTAGTATTGGTACACCGGGCACTGAAGCTTTCTTT. Its protein is CASSIGTPGTEAFF.